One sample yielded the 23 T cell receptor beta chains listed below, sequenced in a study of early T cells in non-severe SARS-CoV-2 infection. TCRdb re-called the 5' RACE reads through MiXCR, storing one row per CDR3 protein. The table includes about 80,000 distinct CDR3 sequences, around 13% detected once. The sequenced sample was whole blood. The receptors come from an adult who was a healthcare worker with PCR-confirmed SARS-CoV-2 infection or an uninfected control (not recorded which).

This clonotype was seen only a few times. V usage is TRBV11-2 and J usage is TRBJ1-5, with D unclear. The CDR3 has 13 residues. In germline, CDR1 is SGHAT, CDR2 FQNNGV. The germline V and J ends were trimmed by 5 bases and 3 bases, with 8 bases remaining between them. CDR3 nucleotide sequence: TGTGCCAGCAGCGAGGGCCACAATCAGCCCCAGCATTTT. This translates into CASSEGHNQPQHF.

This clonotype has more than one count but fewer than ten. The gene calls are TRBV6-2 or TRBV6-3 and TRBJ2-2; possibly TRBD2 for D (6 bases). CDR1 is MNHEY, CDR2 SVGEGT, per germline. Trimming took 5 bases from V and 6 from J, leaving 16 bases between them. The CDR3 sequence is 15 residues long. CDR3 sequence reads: CASSQKTSFAGELFF. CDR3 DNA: TGTGCCAGCAGTCAGAAGACTAGTTTTGCCGGGGAGCTGTTTTTT.

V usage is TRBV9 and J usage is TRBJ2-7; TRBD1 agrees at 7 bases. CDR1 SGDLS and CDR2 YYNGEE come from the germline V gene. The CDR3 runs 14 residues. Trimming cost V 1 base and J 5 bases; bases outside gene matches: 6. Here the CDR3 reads CASSVTGALDEQYF. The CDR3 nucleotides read TGTGCCAGCAGCGTAACAGGGGCGCTGGACGAGCAGTACTTC. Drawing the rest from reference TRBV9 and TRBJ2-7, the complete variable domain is DSGVTQTPKHLITATGQRVTLRCSPRSGDLSVYWYQQSLDQGLQFLIQYYNGEERAKGNILERFSAQQFPDLHSELNLSSLELGDSALYFCASSVTGALDEQYFGPGTRLTVT.

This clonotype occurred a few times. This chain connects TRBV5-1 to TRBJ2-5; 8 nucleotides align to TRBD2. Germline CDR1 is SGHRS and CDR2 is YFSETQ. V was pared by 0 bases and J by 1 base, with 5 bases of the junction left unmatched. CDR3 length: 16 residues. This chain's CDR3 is CASSLVVAGSQETQYF. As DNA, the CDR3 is TGCGCCAGCAGCTTGGTAGTAGCGGGGAGCCAAGAGACCCAGTACTTC.

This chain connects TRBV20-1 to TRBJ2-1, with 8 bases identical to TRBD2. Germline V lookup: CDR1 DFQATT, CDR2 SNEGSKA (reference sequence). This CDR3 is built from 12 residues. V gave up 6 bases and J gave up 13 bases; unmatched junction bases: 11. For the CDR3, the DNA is TGCAGTGCCTCACTGCCGGGACTAGACCAGTTCTTC. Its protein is CSASLPGLDQFF.

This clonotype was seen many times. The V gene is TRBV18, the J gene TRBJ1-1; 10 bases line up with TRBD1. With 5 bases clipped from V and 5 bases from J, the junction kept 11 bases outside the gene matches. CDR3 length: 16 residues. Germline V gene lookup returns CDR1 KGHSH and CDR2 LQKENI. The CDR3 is CASSTRDRGLGTEAFF. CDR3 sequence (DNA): TGTGCCAGCTCAACCCGGGACAGGGGATTGGGTACTGAAGCTTTCTTT.

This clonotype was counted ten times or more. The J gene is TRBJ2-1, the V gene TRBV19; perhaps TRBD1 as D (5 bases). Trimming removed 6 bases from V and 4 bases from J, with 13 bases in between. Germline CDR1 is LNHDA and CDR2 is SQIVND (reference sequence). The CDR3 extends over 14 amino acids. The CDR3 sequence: CASSDSNLYNEQFF. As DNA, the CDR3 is TGTGCCAGTAGCGACAGCAACTTATACAATGAGCAGTTCTTC.

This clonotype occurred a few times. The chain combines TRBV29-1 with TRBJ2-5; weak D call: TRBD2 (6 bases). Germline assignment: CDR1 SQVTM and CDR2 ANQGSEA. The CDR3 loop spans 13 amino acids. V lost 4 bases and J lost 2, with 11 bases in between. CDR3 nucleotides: TGCAGCGTTGTCTACGGGGGTCAAGAGACCCAGTACTTC. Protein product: CSVVYGGQETQYF.

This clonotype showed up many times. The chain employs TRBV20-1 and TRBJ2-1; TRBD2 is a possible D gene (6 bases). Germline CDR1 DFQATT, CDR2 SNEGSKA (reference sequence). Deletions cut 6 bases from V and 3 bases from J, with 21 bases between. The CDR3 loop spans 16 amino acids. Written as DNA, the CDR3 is TGCAGTGCAACTCTTGAAGCGGGCGAAAACTACAATGAGCAGTTCTTC. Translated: CSATLEAGENYNEQFF.

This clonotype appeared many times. In DNA form, the CDR3 reads TGTGCCAGCAGCTTAGGTCGGGTTTACTACGAGCAGTACTTC. Translation: CASSLGRVYYEQYF. V and J are TRBV7-2 and TRBJ2-7; D uncertain. Germline assignment: CDR1 SGHTA and CDR2 FQGNSA. The CDR3 is 14 amino acids. V was pared by 1 base and J by 3 bases, with 10 bases between.

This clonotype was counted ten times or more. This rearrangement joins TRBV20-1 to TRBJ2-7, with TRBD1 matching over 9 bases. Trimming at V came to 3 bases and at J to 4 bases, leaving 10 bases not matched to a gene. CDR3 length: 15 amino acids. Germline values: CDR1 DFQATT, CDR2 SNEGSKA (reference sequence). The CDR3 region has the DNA TGCAGTGCTAGTATTTCTGGGGACAGGGTGTACGAGCAGTACTTC. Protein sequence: CSASISGDRVYEQYF.

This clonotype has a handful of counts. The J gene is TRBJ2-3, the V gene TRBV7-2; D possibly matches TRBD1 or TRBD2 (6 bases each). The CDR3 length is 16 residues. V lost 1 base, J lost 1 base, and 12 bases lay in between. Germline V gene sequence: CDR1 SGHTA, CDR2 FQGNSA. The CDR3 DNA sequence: TGTGCCAGCAGCTTAGTAAAGAGGGGGGGCACAGATACGCAGTATTTT. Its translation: CASSLVKRGGTDTQYF.

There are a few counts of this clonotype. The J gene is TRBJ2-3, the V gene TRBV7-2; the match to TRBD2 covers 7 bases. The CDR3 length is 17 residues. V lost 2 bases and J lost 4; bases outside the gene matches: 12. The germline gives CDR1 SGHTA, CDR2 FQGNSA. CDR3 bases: TGTGCCAGCAGCTTATCGGGCGGGGGAGCGGGTTCAGATACGCAGTATTTT. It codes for CASSLSGGGAGSDTQYF.

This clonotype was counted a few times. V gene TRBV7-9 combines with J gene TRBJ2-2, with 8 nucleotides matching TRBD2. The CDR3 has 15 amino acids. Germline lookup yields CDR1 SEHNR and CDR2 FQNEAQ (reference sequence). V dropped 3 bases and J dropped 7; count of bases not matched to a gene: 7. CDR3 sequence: CASSFSGGPVGELFF. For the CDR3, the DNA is TGTGCCAGCAGCTTTTCGGGAGGGCCCGTCGGGGAGCTGTTTTTT.

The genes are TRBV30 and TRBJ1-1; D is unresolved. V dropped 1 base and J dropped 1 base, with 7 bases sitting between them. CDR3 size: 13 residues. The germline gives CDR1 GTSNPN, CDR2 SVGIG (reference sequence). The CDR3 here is CAWSALWNTEAFF. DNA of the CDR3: TGTGCCTGGAGTGCTCTTTGGAACACTGAAGCTTTCTTT.

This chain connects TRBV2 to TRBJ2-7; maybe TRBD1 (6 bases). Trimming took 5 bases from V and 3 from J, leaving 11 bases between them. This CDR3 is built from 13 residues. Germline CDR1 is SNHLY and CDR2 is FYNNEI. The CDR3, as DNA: TGTGCCAGCAGTTTACAGGGACGCTACGAGCAGTACTTC. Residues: CASSLQGRYEQYF.

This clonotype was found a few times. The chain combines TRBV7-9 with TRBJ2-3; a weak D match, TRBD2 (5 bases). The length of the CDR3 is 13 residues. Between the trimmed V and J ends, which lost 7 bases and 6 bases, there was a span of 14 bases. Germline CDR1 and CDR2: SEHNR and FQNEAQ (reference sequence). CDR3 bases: TGTGCCAGCACCGACCCCGCGGGTGATACGCAGTATTTT. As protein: CASTDPAGDTQYF.

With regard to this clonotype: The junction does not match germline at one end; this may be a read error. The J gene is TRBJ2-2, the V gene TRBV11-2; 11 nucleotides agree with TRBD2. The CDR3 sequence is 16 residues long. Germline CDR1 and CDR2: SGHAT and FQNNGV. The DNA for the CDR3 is TGTGTCAGCAGCTTAACTAGCGGGGGGAACACCGGGGAGCTGTTTTTT. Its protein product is CVSSLTSGGNTGELFF.

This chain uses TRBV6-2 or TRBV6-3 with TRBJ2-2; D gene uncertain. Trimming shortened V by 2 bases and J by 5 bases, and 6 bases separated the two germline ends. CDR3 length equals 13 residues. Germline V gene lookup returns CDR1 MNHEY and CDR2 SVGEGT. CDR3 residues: CASSYTETGELFF. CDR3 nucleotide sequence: TGTGCCAGCAGTTACACAGAAACCGGGGAGCTGTTTTTT.

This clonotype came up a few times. Here the CDR3 reads CASLTEYEQYF. For the CDR3, the DNA is TGTGCCAGCTTAACCGAGTACGAGCAGTACTTC. The genes are TRBV28 and TRBJ2-7, with no clear D. V was trimmed by 8 bases and J by 4 bases, leaving 9 bases between them. The germline gives CDR1 MDHEN, CDR2 SYDVKM. The CDR3 is 11 residues long.

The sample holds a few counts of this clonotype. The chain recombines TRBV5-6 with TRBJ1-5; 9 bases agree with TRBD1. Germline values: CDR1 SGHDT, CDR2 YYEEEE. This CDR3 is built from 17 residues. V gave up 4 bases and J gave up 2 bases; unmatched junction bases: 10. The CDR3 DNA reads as TGTGCCAGCAGCCGGACAGGGGATTTGTCTGGCAATCAGCCCCAGCATTTT. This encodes CASSRTGDLSGNQPQHF.

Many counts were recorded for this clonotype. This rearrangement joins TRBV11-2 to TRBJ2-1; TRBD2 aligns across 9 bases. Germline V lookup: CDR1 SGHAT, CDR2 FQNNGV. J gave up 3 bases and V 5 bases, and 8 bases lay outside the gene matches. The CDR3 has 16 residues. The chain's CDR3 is CASSRELAGVYNEQFF. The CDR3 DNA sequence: TGTGCCAGCAGCCGGGAATTAGCGGGAGTCTACAATGAGCAGTTCTTC.

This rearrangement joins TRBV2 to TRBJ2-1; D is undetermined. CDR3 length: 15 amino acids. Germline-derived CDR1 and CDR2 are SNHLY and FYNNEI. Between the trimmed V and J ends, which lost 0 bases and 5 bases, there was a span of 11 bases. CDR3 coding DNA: TGTGCCAGCAGTGAAGCGCTCTCAATAAACAATGAGCAGTTCTTC. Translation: CASSEALSINNEQFF.